These 31 T cell receptor beta chains originate from one sample sequenced in a study of T cell changes during pregnancy in multiple sclerosis. Profiling relied on immunoSEQ multiplex PCR, and the TCRdb table lists in-frame clones only, not all of them. Of some 60,000 clones in the sample, over 85% were seen once. The sample in question was peripheral blood, obtained in the first trimester of pregnancy. The receptor set was obtained from a female donor in good health, enrolled as a control in a pregnancy study.

The J gene is TRBJ2-6, the V gene TRBV5-1, with 9 bases aligning to TRBD1. V gave up 0 bases and J gave up 6 bases; unmatched junction bases: 10. The CDR3 runs 18 residues. The germline V gene has CDR1 SGHRS and CDR2 YFSETQ. This CDR3 is CASSLAAGQGLLANVLTF. In DNA, the CDR3 is TGCGCCAGCAGCTTGGCCGCGGGACAGGGCCTATTGGCCAACGTCCTGACTTTC.

The chain uses TRBV5-5 and TRBJ2-1; 12 nucleotides line up with TRBD2. This CDR3 contains 19 residues. V gave up 3 bases and J gave up 5 bases; unmatched junction bases: 15. Germline V gives CDR1 SGHKS, CDR2 YYEKEE (reference sequence). DNA of the CDR3: TGTGCCAGCAGCTCCCTAGGAGGTTTCCTAGCGGGAGGGGACAATGAGCAGTTCTTC. Translating it yields CASSSLGGFLAGGDNEQFF.

This clone came up a few times. This sequence joins TRBV6-6 and TRBJ2-7; the match to TRBD2 covers 8 bases. V gave up 4 bases and J gave up 6 bases; unmatched junction bases: 8. CDR1 is MNHNY, CDR2 SVGAGI, per germline (reference sequence). This CDR3 spans 14 amino acids. CDR3 loop: CASSSSGLAGEQYF. The CDR3 region has the DNA TGTGCCAGCAGTTCATCCGGACTAGCAGGCGAGCAGTACTTC.

This clone was observed once. The chain links TRBV27 to TRBJ2-1; a weak D match, TRBD2 (5 bases). V lost 8 bases, J lost 0 bases, and 20 bases lay in between. The CDR3 extends over 17 amino acids. CDR1 MNHEY and CDR2 SMNVEV come from the germline V gene (reference sequence). For the CDR3, the DNA is TGTGCCAGCTGGCCCTCCGAGGCGGGTAGCTCCTACAATGAGCAGTTCTTC. This translates into CASWPSEAGSSYNEQFF.

The chain has TRBV20-1 and TRBJ2-1, with D possibly being TRBD2 (5 bases). V lost 0 bases and J lost 13, with 10 bases in between. This CDR3 is built from 11 residues. Germline assignment: CDR1 DFQATT and CDR2 SNEGSKA (reference sequence). The CDR3 DNA sequence: TGCAGTGCTAGAGATCGGGGTGAACAGTTCTTC. Encoded protein: CSARDRGEQFF.

This sequence joins TRBV5-1 and TRBJ2-2; TRBD1 aligns across 7 bases. There are 15 residues in the CDR3. From germline, CDR1 is SGHRS and CDR2 YFSETQ. The V and J ends lost 3 bases and 2 bases, in that order; junction bases with no gene match: 4. The CDR3 DNA follows: TGCGCCAGCAGCTCCGGACAGGCCAACACCGGGGAGCTGTTTTTT. Its translation is CASSSGQANTGELFF.

The chain employs TRBV27 and TRBJ2-5, with 11 bases that match TRBD2. The CDR3 totals 17 residues. Germline CDR1 MNHEY, CDR2 SMNVEV (reference sequence). Trimming at V came to 9 bases and at J to 5 bases, leaving 17 bases not matched to a gene. CDR3 DNA sequence: TGTGCCAGACGGGTATTGACTAGCGGGGAGGGGAGGGAGACCCAGTACTTC. It specifies CARRVLTSGEGRETQYF.

The chain uses TRBV5-4 and TRBJ1-5; 9 nucleotides match TRBD1. V gave up 0 bases and J gave up 6 bases; unmatched junction bases: 4. The CDR3 totals 15 residues. Looked up from germline, CDR1 is SGHNT and CDR2 is YYREEE (reference sequence). The CDR3 is CASSLDRGPTQPQHF. The CDR3, as DNA: TGTGCCAGCAGCTTGGACAGGGGGCCGACTCAGCCCCAGCATTTT.

The rearrangement joins TRBV28 to TRBJ1-1; 7 bases are shared with TRBD1. Germline CDR1 and CDR2: MDHEN and SYDVKM. This CDR3 contains 16 residues. The trim removed 3 bases at V and 7 bases at J, leaving 14 bases unmatched. The CDR3 DNA reads as TGTGCCAGCAGTTTTAGACAGGGCGGAAGCCACGGTGAAGCTTTCTTT. It codes for CASSFRQGGSHGEAFF.

The J gene is TRBJ2-7, the V gene TRBV4-1, with D maybe TRBD1 (6 bases). With 4 bases removed from V and 1 base from J, the gap between germline ends came to 14 bases. The V gene's germline CDR1 is MGHRA and CDR2 YSYEKL. CDR3 length equals 15 residues. The CDR3 DNA reads TGCGCCAGCAGCCCTCAGGGCGGACAGTCCTACGAGCAGTACTTC. Amino acid sequence: CASSPQGGQSYEQYF.

The chain recombines TRBV7-9 with TRBJ1-1, with D possibly matching TRBD1 (6 bases). V lost 2 bases and J lost 6, with 13 bases in between. Germline assignment: CDR1 SEHNR and CDR2 FQNEAQ (reference sequence). The CDR3 has 14 residues. CDR3 nucleotides: TGTGCCAGCAGCTTAATACAGGGACACGCTGAAGCTTTCTTT. Translation gives CASSLIQGHAEAFF.

CDR3 region: CASSPGLADHGYTF. Here the CDR3 DNA reads TGTGCCAGCTCACCGGGACTCGCTGATCATGGCTACACCTTC. The V call is TRBV18, the J call TRBJ1-2; a possible D gene is TRBD1 (5 bases). The germline V and J ends were trimmed by 3 bases and 6 bases, with 14 bases remaining between them. Germline CDR1 is KGHSH and CDR2 is LQKENI. The CDR3 is 14 amino acids.

CDR3 in amino acids: CSVWRDSRWAAPGSAFF. CDR3 nucleotides: TGCAGCGTTTGGCGGGATTCTAGGTGGGCAGCTCCTGGATCGGCTTTCTTT. This chain joins TRBV29-1 and TRBJ1-1; no firm D call. Germline V gene sequence: CDR1 SQVTM, CDR2 ANQGSEA. Between the trimmed V and J ends, which lost 5 bases and 11 bases, there was a span of 33 bases. CDR3 length: 17 residues.

This clone was counted a few times. The chain carries TRBV6-5 and TRBJ2-7; D is perhaps TRBD1 (5 bases). This CDR3 has 15 residues. Germline V CDR1 and CDR2: MNHEY, SVGAGI. V dropped 2 bases and J dropped 3 bases, with 14 bases sitting between them. The CDR3 DNA reads TGTGCCAGCAGTTACGATGCGGCCCAGGGCTACGAGCAGTACTTC. Its protein is CASSYDAAQGYEQYF.

This chain joins TRBV2 and TRBJ1-1; D is possibly TRBD1 (6 bases). Deletions cut 5 bases from V and 1 base from J, with 8 bases between. The CDR3 is made up of 13 amino acids. CDR1 and CDR2 (germline): SNHLY, FYNNEI. CDR3 nucleotide sequence: TGTGCCAGCAGTTGGACAGAGAACACTGAAGCTTTCTTT. It codes for CASSWTENTEAFF.

J is TRBJ2-3 and V is TRBV18; TRBD2 is a possible D gene (6 bases). V was clipped by 4 bases and J by 0 bases, with 17 bases between them. This CDR3 has 17 residues. Germline CDR1 and CDR2: KGHSH and LQKENI. CDR3 protein: CASSQFYAGTSTDTQYF. CDR3 DNA: TGTGCCAGCTCACAATTCTACGCGGGGACGAGCACAGATACGCAGTATTTT. Filled out from reference TRBV18 and TRBJ2-3, the complete variable domain reads NAGVMQNPRHLVRRRGQEARLRCSPMKGHSHVYWYRQLPEEGLKFMVYLQKENIIDESGMPKERFSAEFPKEGPSILRIQQVVRGDSAAYFCASSQFYAGTSTDTQYFGPGTRLTVL.

V is TRBV4-3 and J is TRBJ1-2; D is ambiguous. This CDR3 contains 14 residues. Per germline, CDR1 LGHNA and CDR2 YSLEER. The germline V and J ends were trimmed by 8 bases and 6 bases, with 19 bases remaining between them. CDR3 coding DNA: TGCGCCAGCGCTCGGGAGAGGGCGTCCCATGGCTACACCTTC. Its translation: CASARERASHGYTF.

J is TRBJ2-7 and V is TRBV11-2, with D perhaps TRBD1 (6 bases). This CDR3 spans 15 amino acids. Per germline, CDR1 SGHAT and CDR2 FQNNGV. The germline V and J ends were trimmed by 4 bases and 0 bases, with 13 bases remaining between them. The CDR3, as DNA: TGTGCCAGCAGCTCTACAGGGAGAGACTCCTACGAGCAGTACTTC. It encodes CASSSTGRDSYEQYF.

J is TRBJ2-5 and V is TRBV7-2; D unresolved. V was trimmed by 5 bases and J by 4 bases, leaving 14 bases between them. CDR1 is SGHTA, CDR2 FQGNSA, per germline. The CDR3 loop spans 14 amino acids. CDR3 residues: CASSPVSVRETQYF. CDR3 in DNA: TGTGCCAGCAGCCCCGTGTCGGTTCGAGAGACCCAGTACTTC.

The chain carries TRBV6-5 and TRBJ1-2, with D perhaps matching TRBD1 (6 bases). Germline assignment: CDR1 MNHEY and CDR2 SVGAGI. Trimming removed 2 bases from V and 6 bases from J, with 16 bases in between. This CDR3 contains 15 residues. CDR3 residues: CASSYEGDRDDGYTF. The CDR3 bases are TGTGCCAGCAGTTACGAGGGGGATCGTGACGATGGCTACACCTTC.

This clone was seen only once. This sequence joins TRBV10-2 and TRBJ2-1; 11 bases are a match to TRBD2. CDR3 size: 18 residues. V lost 8 bases and J lost 2; bases outside the gene matches: 14. CDR1 and CDR2 (germline): WSHSY, SAAADI. The CDR3 reads CASLRALAGDRTYNEQFF. The CDR3 nucleotides are TGCGCCAGCCTAAGGGCACTAGCGGGAGATAGAACCTACAATGAGCAGTTCTTC.

The chain uses TRBV10-2 and TRBJ2-5; 10 nucleotides agree with TRBD2. This CDR3 has 15 amino acids. Germline CDR1 and CDR2: WSHSY and SAAADI. The V gene end was trimmed by 7 bases and the J gene end by 5 bases; junction bases not matched to a gene: 10. CDR3 sequence (DNA): TGCGCCAGCATTTTAGCGGGAGGAGGGGGGGAGACCCAGTACTTC. Translation: CASILAGGGGETQYF.

This clone was seen once. The rearrangement joins TRBV7-2 to TRBJ1-1; the D is unclear. V lost 1 base and J lost 5, with 5 bases in between. Germline V gene data show CDR1 as SGHTA and CDR2 as FQGNSA. CDR3 length: 12 amino acids. The CDR3 is CASSLGLTEAFF. The CDR3, as DNA: TGTGCCAGCAGCTTAGGGCTGACTGAAGCTTTCTTT.

This clone was recorded only once. The rearrangement joins TRBV19 to TRBJ1-4, with D possibly being TRBD1 (5 bases). Between the trimmed V and J ends, which lost 2 bases and 8 bases, there was a span of 15 bases. Germline V CDR1 and CDR2: LNHDA, SQIVND (reference sequence). This CDR3 region has 15 residues. The CDR3 bases are TGTGCCAGTAGTATATCTGGGGGGAGGATCGAAAAACTGTTTTTT. Its translation: CASSISGGRIEKLFF.

In this sample, this clone turned up once. This chain uses TRBV7-8 with TRBJ1-5; a weak D match, TRBD1 (6 bases). The CDR3 is 16 residues long. Trimming removed 5 bases at V and 3 bases at J, with 17 bases between. The germline V gene encodes CDR1 SGHVS and CDR2 FQNEAQ. CDR3 loop: CASSPKTGTFNQPQHF. CDR3 in DNA: TGTGCCAGCAGCCCAAAAACCGGGACATTCAATCAGCCCCAGCATTTT.

This chain links TRBV11-2 with TRBJ1-1; perhaps TRBD1 as D (5 bases). The CDR3 spans 15 residues. Germline values: CDR1 SGHAT, CDR2 FQNNGV. Trimming pared 2 bases from V and 2 bases from J, leaving 12 bases between. This CDR3 is CASSLFAGLNTEAFF. In DNA form, the CDR3 reads TGTGCCAGCAGCTTATTCGCAGGGCTTAACACTGAAGCTTTCTTT.

The V gene is TRBV4-2, the J gene TRBJ1-3, with TRBD1 as a possible D gene (6 bases). The CDR3 contains 17 residues. V was clipped by 1 base and J by 2 bases, with 15 bases between them. Germline assignment: CDR1 LGHNA and CDR2 YNFKEQ. CDR3: CASSQALLQGAGNTIYF. The CDR3 coding sequence is TGTGCCAGCAGCCAAGCCCTTTTACAGGGAGCTGGAAACACCATATATTTT.

The chain joins TRBV19 to TRBJ1-2; 8 bases agree with TRBD1. Germline trimming cut 5 bases from V and 6 bases from J; bases unmatched to any gene: 2. The germline V gene has CDR1 LNHDA and CDR2 SQIVND (reference sequence). The CDR3 runs 12 residues. The CDR3 coding sequence is TGTGCCAGTAGTCGGACAGGGCATGGCTACACCTTC. Amino acid sequence: CASSRTGHGYTF.

The chain recombines TRBV7-2 with TRBJ2-7, with D possibly TRBD2 on 6 matching bases. V lost 1 base, J lost 7 bases, and 14 bases lay in between. Germline V gene sequence: CDR1 SGHTA, CDR2 FQGNSA. The CDR3 length is 14 residues. The CDR3 sequence is CASSLGRVAGEQYF. The DNA for the CDR3 is TGTGCCAGCAGCTTAGGGAGGGTGGCGGGGGAGCAGTACTTC.

In this sample, this clone turned up once. The rearrangement links TRBV4-1 to TRBJ2-7; D uncertain. CDR1 is MGHRA, CDR2 YSYEKL, per germline. Trimming took off 1 base at V and 0 bases at J, with 13 bases between the two ends. The CDR3 has 16 amino acids. The CDR3 protein is CASSQGIALSSYEQYF. CDR3 coding DNA: TGCGCCAGCAGCCAAGGCATAGCCCTGAGCTCCTACGAGCAGTACTTC.

This chain joins TRBV18 and TRBJ1-2; no clear D. The germline V gene has CDR1 KGHSH and CDR2 LQKENI. V was pared by 1 base and J by 4 bases, with 10 bases between. This CDR3 has 14 amino acids. CDR3 nucleotide sequence: TGTGCCAGCTCACCACAAGAGAGCCTCTATGGCTACACCTTC. Translated, it gives CASSPQESLYGYTF.